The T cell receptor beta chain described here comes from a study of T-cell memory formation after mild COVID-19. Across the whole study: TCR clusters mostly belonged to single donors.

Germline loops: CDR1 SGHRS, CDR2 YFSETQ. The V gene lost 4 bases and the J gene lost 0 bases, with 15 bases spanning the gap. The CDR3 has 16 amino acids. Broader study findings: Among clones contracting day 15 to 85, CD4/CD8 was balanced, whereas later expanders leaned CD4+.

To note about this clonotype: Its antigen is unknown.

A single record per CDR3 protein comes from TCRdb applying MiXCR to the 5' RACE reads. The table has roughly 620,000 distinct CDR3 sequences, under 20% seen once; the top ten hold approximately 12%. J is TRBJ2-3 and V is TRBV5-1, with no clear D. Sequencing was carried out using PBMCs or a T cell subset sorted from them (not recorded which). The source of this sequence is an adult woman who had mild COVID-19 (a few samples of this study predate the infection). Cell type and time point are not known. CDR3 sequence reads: CASSDVPGSSTDTQYF. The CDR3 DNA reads TGCGCCAGCAGCGACGTCCCGGGCTCTAGCACAGATACGCAGTATTTT.